Listed here are 13 T cell receptor beta chains from one sample, sequenced in a study of cytomegalovirus exposure and HLA in healthy donors. The PCR had 60 Vbeta and 13 Jbeta primers. Assay: immunoSEQ multiplex PCR; the TCRdb copy retains only in-frame clones and omits some. There are about 180,000 clones in the sample; roughly 80% occur only once, and around 6% lies in the top ten. Input material: PBMCs. The receptors shown here come from a man aged 35-49 years in good health and CMV-seronegative.

This chain connects TRBV6-1 to TRBJ1-3; 7 bases are a match to TRBD1. Germline CDR1 reads MNHNS; CDR2 reads SASEGT. CDR3 length: 17 residues. V lost 2 bases to trimming and J lost 0 bases; unmatched junction nucleotides: 7. The CDR3 nucleotides read TGTGCCAGCAGTGAAACTACAGGGGTCGTCTCTGGAAACACCATATATTTT. Translation gives CASSETTGVVSGNTIYF.

V usage is TRBV10-3 and J usage is TRBJ2-7, with TRBD2 matching over 8 bases. This CDR3 region has 17 residues. Per germline, CDR1 ENHRY and CDR2 SYGVKD. V shed 0 bases and J 3 bases; nucleotides not matched to a gene: 10. This chain's CDR3 is CAISESGLREEFYEQYF. The CDR3 nucleotides are TGTGCCATCAGTGAGTCGGGGTTGCGGGAGGAATTCTACGAGCAGTACTTC.

The gene calls are TRBV27 and TRBJ2-2; 15 positions match TRBD2. CDR1 MNHEY and CDR2 SMNVEV come from the germline V gene (reference sequence). The V and J ends lost 5 bases and 4 bases, in that order; junction bases with no gene match: 5. CDR3 length: 17 amino acids. The CDR3 is CASSARTSGGATGELFF. The CDR3 DNA is TGTGCCAGCAGTGCCAGGACTAGCGGGGGGGCCACCGGGGAGCTGTTTTTT.

J is TRBJ2-7 and V is TRBV27; perhaps TRBD2 as D (6 bases). In germline, CDR1 is MNHEY, CDR2 SMNVEV (reference sequence). Trimming removed 1 base at V and 7 bases at J, with 17 bases between. This CDR3 contains 15 residues. CDR3 DNA sequence: TGTGCCAGCAGTTTATATAGGGACTCCGTGGGTGAGCAGTACTTC. Translated: CASSLYRDSVGEQYF.

V and J are TRBV4-1 and TRBJ2-7; possible D gene TRBD1, 6 bases. Germline loops: CDR1 MGHRA, CDR2 YSYEKL. The germline V and J ends were trimmed by 4 bases and 0 bases, with 13 bases remaining between them. The CDR3 extends over 15 amino acids. The CDR3 region is CASSLDSGSSYEQYF. DNA for the CDR3: TGCGCCAGCAGCCTGGACAGTGGGAGCTCCTACGAGCAGTACTTC.

The chain employs TRBV4-3 and TRBJ2-1, with D unresolved. Per germline, CDR1 LGHNA and CDR2 YSLEER. CDR3 length: 16 residues. V was clipped by 0 bases and J by 0 bases, with 9 bases between them. For the CDR3, the DNA is TGCGCCAGCAGCCAAGATGAAGGAGACTCCTACAATGAGCAGTTCTTC. Translating gives CASSQDEGDSYNEQFF.

The chain is built from TRBV11-3 and TRBJ2-7; the match to TRBD1 covers 9 bases. Germline V lookup: CDR1 SGHNT, CDR2 YENEEA. After removal of 5 bases from V and 3 bases from J, the junction contained 20 bases not matched to a gene. The CDR3 length is 19 residues. Here the CDR3 reads CASSRGTGTFSRADYEQYF. The DNA for the CDR3 is TGTGCCAGCAGCCGGGGGACAGGGACGTTCTCGAGGGCGGACTACGAGCAGTACTTC.

The chain combines TRBV7-9 with TRBJ1-1, with 9 bases that match TRBD1. J gave up 4 bases and V 3 bases, and 6 bases lay outside the gene matches. The CDR3 has 15 amino acids. Looked up from germline, CDR1 is SEHNR and CDR2 is FQNEAQ (reference sequence). CDR3 residues: CASSLTGGRRTEAFF. As DNA, the CDR3 is TGTGCCAGCAGCTTGACAGGGGGGAGGCGCACTGAAGCTTTCTTT.

This chain uses TRBV18 with TRBJ1-2; D not certain. This CDR3 is 12 amino acids long. V was clipped by 0 bases and J by 8 bases, with 7 bases between them. Germline V gene data show CDR1 as KGHSH and CDR2 as LQKENI. The CDR3 DNA sequence: TGTGCCAGCTCACCACCCGGCGGAGGCTACACCTTC. It specifies CASSPPGGGYTF.

DNA of the CDR3: TGTGCCAGCAGCTTGACTAGCGGGAGCACAGATACGCAGTATTTT. This translates into CASSLTSGSTDTQYF. This sequence joins TRBV9 and TRBJ2-3, with TRBD2 identical over 10 bases. V lost 4 bases and J lost 0; bases outside the gene matches: 2. Germline CDR1 and CDR2: SGDLS and YYNGEE. The CDR3 is 15 amino acids.

The chain has TRBV15 and TRBJ2-6; unclear D gene. Germline-derived CDR1 and CDR2 are LNHNV and YYDKDF (reference sequence). This CDR3 has 16 amino acids. Trimming removed 5 bases at V and 4 bases at J, with 15 bases between. The CDR3 protein is CATSPKWLGGANVLTF. CDR3 bases: TGTGCCACCAGCCCTAAGTGGCTGGGCGGGGCCAACGTCCTGACTTTC.

The chain is built from TRBV19 and TRBJ1-6; no firm D call. Trimming stripped 5 bases from V and 2 bases from J, with 10 bases between. From germline, CDR1 is LNHDA and CDR2 SQIVND (reference sequence). The CDR3 covers 15 residues. CDR3 residues: CASSPTSTYNSPLHF. DNA for the CDR3: TGTGCCAGTAGTCCGACATCAACCTATAATTCACCCCTCCACTTT.

The genes are TRBV5-1 and TRBJ2-1; 8 positions match TRBD1. The germline V gene has CDR1 SGHRS and CDR2 YFSETQ. V was pared by 2 bases and J by 6 bases, with 7 bases of the junction left unmatched. CDR3 length equals 15 residues. For the CDR3, the DNA is TGCGCCAGCAGCTTTCAGGGGGCCGGGGTCAATGAGCAGTTCTTC. This encodes CASSFQGAGVNEQFF.